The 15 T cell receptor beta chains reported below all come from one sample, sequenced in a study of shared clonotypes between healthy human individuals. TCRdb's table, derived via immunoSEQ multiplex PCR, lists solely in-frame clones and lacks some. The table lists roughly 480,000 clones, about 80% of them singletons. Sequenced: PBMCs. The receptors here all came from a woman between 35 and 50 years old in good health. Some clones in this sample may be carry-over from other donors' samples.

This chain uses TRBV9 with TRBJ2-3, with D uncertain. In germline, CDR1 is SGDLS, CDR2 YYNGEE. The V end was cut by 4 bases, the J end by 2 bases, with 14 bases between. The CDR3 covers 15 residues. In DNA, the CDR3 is TGTGCCAGCAGCCTCCGACCCTCACACACAGATACGCAGTATTTT. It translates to CASSLRPSHTDTQYF.

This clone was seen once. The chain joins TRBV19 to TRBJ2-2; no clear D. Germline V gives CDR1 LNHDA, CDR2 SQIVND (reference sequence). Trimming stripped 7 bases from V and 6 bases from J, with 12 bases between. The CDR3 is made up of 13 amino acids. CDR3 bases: TGTGCCAGTACTATTACGCGGTCCGGGGAGCTGTTTTTT. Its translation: CASTITRSGELFF.

This CDR3 is CASTPFSYNEQFF. As DNA, the CDR3 is TGTGCCAGCACACCTTTCTCCTACAATGAGCAGTTCTTC. V gene TRBV11-2 combines with J gene TRBJ2-1; D remains ambiguous. Germline CDR1 and CDR2: SGHAT and FQNNGV. Trimming left V 7 bases short and J 0 bases short, with 7 bases between. This CDR3 has 13 amino acids.

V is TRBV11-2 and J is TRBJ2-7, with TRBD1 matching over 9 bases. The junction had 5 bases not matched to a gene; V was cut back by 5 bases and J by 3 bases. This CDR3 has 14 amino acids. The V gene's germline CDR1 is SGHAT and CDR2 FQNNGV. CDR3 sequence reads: CASSPGTGLYEQYF. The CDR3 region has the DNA TGTGCCAGCAGCCCCGGGACAGGGCTCTACGAGCAGTACTTC.

CDR3 residues: CASSPPSGTGTDTQYF. The CDR3 DNA reads TGTGCCAGCAGTCCTCCTTCCGGGACAGGCACAGATACGCAGTATTTT. The J gene is TRBJ2-3, the V gene TRBV25-1; 7 bases fit TRBD1. The CDR3 is made up of 16 amino acids. V was clipped by 5 bases and J by 1 base; unmatched bases: 9. Germline V lookup: CDR1 MGHDK, CDR2 SYGVNS.

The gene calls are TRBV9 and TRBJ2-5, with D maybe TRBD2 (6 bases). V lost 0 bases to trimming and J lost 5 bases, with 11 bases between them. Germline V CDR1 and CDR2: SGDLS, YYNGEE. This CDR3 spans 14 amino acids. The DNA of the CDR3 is TGTGCCAGCAGCGTAGGTCCGGGAGTGGAGACCCAGTACTTC. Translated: CASSVGPGVETQYF.

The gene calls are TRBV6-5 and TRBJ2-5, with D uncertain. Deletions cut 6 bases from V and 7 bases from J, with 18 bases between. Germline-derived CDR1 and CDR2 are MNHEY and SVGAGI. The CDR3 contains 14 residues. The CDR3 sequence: CASSQSPAVLTQYF. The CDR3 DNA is TGTGCCAGCAGCCAAAGCCCGGCTGTTCTGACCCAGTACTTC.

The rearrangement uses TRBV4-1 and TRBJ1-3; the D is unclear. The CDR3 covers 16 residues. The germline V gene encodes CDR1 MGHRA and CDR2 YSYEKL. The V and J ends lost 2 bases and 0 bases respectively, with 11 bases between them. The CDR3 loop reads CASSQPGRNSGNTIYF. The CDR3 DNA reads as TGCGCCAGCAGCCAACCCGGACGGAACTCTGGAAACACCATATATTTT.

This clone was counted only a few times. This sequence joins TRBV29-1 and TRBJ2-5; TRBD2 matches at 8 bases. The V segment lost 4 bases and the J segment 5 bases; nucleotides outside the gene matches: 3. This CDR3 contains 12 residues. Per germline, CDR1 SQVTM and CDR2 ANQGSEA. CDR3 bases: TGCAGCGTTGGAGGCGGGAGGGAGACCCAGTACTTC. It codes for CSVGGGRETQYF.

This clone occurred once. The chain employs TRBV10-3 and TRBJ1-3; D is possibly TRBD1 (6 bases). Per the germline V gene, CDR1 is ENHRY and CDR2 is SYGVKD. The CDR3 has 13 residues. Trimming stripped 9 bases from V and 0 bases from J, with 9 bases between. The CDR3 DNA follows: TGTGCCATTAGACAGGTCTCTGGAAACACCATATATTTT. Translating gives CAIRQVSGNTIYF.

In DNA form, the CDR3 reads TGTGCCAGCAGCGTAGGGACAGGGTCTGGAAACACCATATATTTT. Translating it yields CASSVGTGSGNTIYF. This chain joins TRBV27 and TRBJ1-3, with TRBD1 identical over 9 bases. This CDR3 has 15 amino acids. V was clipped by 6 bases and J by 1 base; unmatched bases: 4. The V gene's germline CDR1 is MNHEY and CDR2 SMNVEV (reference sequence).

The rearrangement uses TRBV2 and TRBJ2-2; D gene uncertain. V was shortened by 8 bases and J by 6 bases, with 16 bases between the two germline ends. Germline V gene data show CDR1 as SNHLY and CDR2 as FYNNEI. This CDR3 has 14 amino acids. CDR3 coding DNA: TGTGCCAGCGTTAGGACCCCAACCGCCGGGGAGCTGTTTTTT. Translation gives CASVRTPTAGELFF. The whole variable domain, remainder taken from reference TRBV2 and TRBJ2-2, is EPEVTQTPSHQVTQMGQEVILRCVPISNHLYFYWYRQILGQKVEFLVSFYNNEISEKSEIFDDQFSVERPDGSNFTLKIRSTKLEDSAMYFCASVRTPTAGELFFGEGSRLTVL.

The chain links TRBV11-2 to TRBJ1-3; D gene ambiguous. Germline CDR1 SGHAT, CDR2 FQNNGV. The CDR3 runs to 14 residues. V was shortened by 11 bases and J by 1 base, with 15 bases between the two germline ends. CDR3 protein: CAVGRKGSGNTIYF. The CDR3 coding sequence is TGTGCCGTCGGCCGGAAGGGATCTGGAAACACCATATATTTT.

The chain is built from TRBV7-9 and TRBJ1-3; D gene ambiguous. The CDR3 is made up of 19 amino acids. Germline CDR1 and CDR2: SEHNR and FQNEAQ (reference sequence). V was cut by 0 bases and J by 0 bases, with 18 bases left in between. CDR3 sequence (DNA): TGTGCCAGCAGCTTAGCTTTAGGAAGCTATGCCAACTCTGGAAACACCATATATTTT. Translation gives CASSLALGSYANSGNTIYF.

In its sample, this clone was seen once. The CDR3 bases are TGCGCCAGCAGCTTGTTACAGGGGTCTCGGTATGGCTACACCTTC. Translation gives CASSLLQGSRYGYTF. The chain recombines TRBV5-1 with TRBJ1-2; TRBD1 aligns across 7 bases. CDR3 size: 15 residues. J was trimmed by 5 bases and V by 1 base; bases with no gene match: 8. CDR1 and CDR2 from the germline V gene are SGHRS and YFSETQ.